This T cell receptor (beta chain) was sequenced for a study of T cell responses to AZD1222 COVID-19 vaccine (dated by TCRdb to the early 2020s). In terms of the full investigation: TCR sequencing covered roughly 230 trial participants: around 210 given two doses of AZD1222 and around 26 given two doses of MenACWY control vaccine. Enrollment into the trials was organized by age into subgroups of 18-55, 56-69 and 70-plus years, and those subgroups contained roughly 150, 30 and 60 TCR-sequenced participants, respectively.

From the cysteine up to the phenylalanine, the CDR3 has a length of 15 residues. Just CDR3 DNA is preserved here, 45 bases in frame from base 1. CDR1 SGHRS and CDR2 YFSETQ were looked up in the germline V gene. The germline ends are 20 bases apart after V is trimmed by 4 bases and J by 6 bases. Broad study findings and their caveats: The whole spike protein was spanned by vaccine-associated CD4 TCRs, and dominant responses were seen in regions 160-218 and 743-854. After two AZD1222 doses, spike-specific TCR breadth and depth were significantly higher than at day 0 and than in MenACWY recipients. The 56-69-year group was small, and its depth increase did not reach significance, likely because of low power. Conclusions about previously exposed vaccinees were limited because only six AZD1222 recipients were SARS-CoV-2 seropositive at baseline. No day 14 peak-response samples were available, so repertoires were characterized only after the peak T cell response. Participants were mostly white British and included more females than males, and it was suggested by the authors that clonal diversity may have been underestimated. Reportedly, close to half of the unique spike-specific TCRs recognized epitopes lying outside the regions that are mutated in the B.1.351 and B.1.1.7 variants.

As for this clone: The clone's antigen remains unknown. The record has no base qualities; no much larger clone is one base away.

This specimen's time point label, per the study, means: baseline before first vaccination. In the paper's terms, the treatment or condition label means: meningococcal conjugate vaccine given as trial control. Vaccinee samples came from UK trials COV001 and COV002, including a single-blind randomized controlled phase 2/3 trial of AZD1222 (ChAdOx1 nCoV-19) in healthy adults. Trial participant PBMC samples were collected at day 0 and day 28 after the second dose for TCRbeta chain sequencing. The CDR3 regions of human TCRbeta chains were analyzed by immunosequencing. In the authors' own workflow: Repertoire TCRs were checked for matches against a reference library of SARS-CoV-2-specific TCRs that had been generated using the MIRA antigen-specificity platform. Breadth was defined as the fraction of unique TCRs that were SARS-CoV-2-associated. Depth was defined as the fraction of total T cells that were SARS-CoV-2-associated. Each spike-specific TCR was assigned to its reactive spike region and to a CD4 or CD8 class using the MIRA data. Log10-transformed breadth and depth values were compared by one-way ANOVA with Sidak's multiple comparisons tests. TCRdb limited this immuneACCESS table to in-frame rearrangements with V and J called. A share of clones is missing; checked studies link under half to unresolved V genes, and the rest is unexplained. The V and J calls and clone size are taken from that table; D and trimming were inferred from the DNA. The sample profile shows 150,000 to 200,000 clones; about 89% of them were found once. Approximately 2.5% of the sample comes from the top ten.

The sequences come from peripheral blood, collected on day 0 of MenACWY control vaccination. The receptor chain draws on TRBV5-1 and TRBJ2-7, with the D call perhaps TRBD1 or TRBD2, as 6 bases match in each case. The source of this sequence is an adult in good health. For the CDR3, the sequence is CASSLLTGAEGEQYF. The nucleotide sequence reads TGCGCCAGCAGCCTATTGACGGGGGCCGAAGGCGAGCAGTACTTC.